The source of this T cell receptor beta chain is a study of tissue T cells after allogeneic stem cell transplantation. TCRdb's copy holds only in-frame clones and misses some; the assay was immunoSEQ multiplex PCR. The data show about 7,500 clones, under 40% seen once. Germline V lookup: CDR1 SNHLY, CDR2 FYNGKV (reference sequence). This CDR3 is built from 15 residues. Trimming shortened V by 5 bases and J by 0 bases, and 12 bases separated the two germline ends. This clone was seen only a few times. The genes are named according to mouse. The CDR3 extends 1 residue past the end of the read, so its final part is completed from the germline J gene. The sample's time point: mouse harvest day 14 after allogeneic transplant. Each mouse received 10^7 T-cell-depleted marrow cells plus 10^6 splenic CD5+ T cells by tail vein.

The chain employs TRBV3 and TRBJ2-3; no clear D. Sequencing was carried out using skin. The source of this sequence is a female BALB/c mouse given C57BL/6 T cells with graft-versus-host disease after an allogeneic hematopoietic cell transplant. The CDR3 DNA, read in part, is TGTGCCAGCAGCGTAGAGGGCTGGAGTGCAGAAACGCTGTAT. Amino acids: CASSVEGWSAETLY. The whole CDR3 protein reads CASSVEGWSAETLYF.